This is a list of T cell receptor beta chains from one sample in a study of vaccination and CD4 T cells after COVID-19. Each CDR3 protein is one row after TCRdb ran MiXCR on the PCR reads. The sample lists fewer than 25,000 distinct CDR3 sequences; around two fifths were seen once. These receptors' targets are unknown. The sequenced material came from CD4+ T cells from blood, cultured in vitro. Every receptor here comes from a human donor who had recovered from COVID-19. Both conserved end residues are part of each CDR3. A D gene is named only where the DNA matches it firmly. Clone size appears in some rows only: once, few, many, or a class for an expanded clone.

>TRBJ2-5|-|few|TRBV7-8
TGTGCCAGCAGCGGCCCATTGACTCTGTTTGAGACCCAGTACTTC
CASSGPLTLFETQYF
>TRBJ1-2|TRBD1|few|TRBV6-5
TGTGCCAGCAGTTACTTACTCACCGGGACAGGGTATGGCTACACCTTC
CASSYLLTGTGYGYTF
>TRBJ2-1|-|-|TRBV2
TGTGCCAGCAGTCCGGGACCGGCTTACAATGAGCAGTTCTTC
CASSPGPAYNEQFF
>TRBJ2-7|TRBD1|once|TRBV6-1
TGTGCCAGCAGAGGGGCCGGGACAGACTACGAGCAGTACTTC
CASRGAGTDYEQYF
>TRBJ1-5|TRBD1|-|TRBV2
TGTGCCAGCGGCGGGACAGGTCGACAGCCCCAGCATTTT
CASGGTGRQPQHF
>TRBJ2-7|-|-|TRBV6-1
TGTGCCAGTACAAAAGACTCCTACGAGCAGTACTTC
CASTKDSYEQYF
>TRBJ2-3|-|-|TRBV12-3/TRBV12-4
TGTGCCAGCGGGCCGGACAGGGTCCTGGCGGGGGGGTTCACAGATACGACGTATTTT
CASGPDRVLAGGFTDTTYF
>TRBJ2-7|TRBD2|few|TRBV7-2
TGTGCCAGCAGCTTAGATGGGACTAGACCAGGGGAGCAGTACTTC
CASSLDGTRPGEQYF
>TRBJ2-7|TRBD2|-|TRBV9
TGTGCCAGCAGCGAGGGGACTAGCGGGAGGAGTCGGTCCTACGAGCAGTACTTC
CASSEGTSGRSRSYEQYF
>TRBJ2-5|-|-|TRBV28
TGTGCCAGCAGAACAGACAGGAGACACCAAGAGACCCAGTACTTC
CASRTDRRHQETQYF